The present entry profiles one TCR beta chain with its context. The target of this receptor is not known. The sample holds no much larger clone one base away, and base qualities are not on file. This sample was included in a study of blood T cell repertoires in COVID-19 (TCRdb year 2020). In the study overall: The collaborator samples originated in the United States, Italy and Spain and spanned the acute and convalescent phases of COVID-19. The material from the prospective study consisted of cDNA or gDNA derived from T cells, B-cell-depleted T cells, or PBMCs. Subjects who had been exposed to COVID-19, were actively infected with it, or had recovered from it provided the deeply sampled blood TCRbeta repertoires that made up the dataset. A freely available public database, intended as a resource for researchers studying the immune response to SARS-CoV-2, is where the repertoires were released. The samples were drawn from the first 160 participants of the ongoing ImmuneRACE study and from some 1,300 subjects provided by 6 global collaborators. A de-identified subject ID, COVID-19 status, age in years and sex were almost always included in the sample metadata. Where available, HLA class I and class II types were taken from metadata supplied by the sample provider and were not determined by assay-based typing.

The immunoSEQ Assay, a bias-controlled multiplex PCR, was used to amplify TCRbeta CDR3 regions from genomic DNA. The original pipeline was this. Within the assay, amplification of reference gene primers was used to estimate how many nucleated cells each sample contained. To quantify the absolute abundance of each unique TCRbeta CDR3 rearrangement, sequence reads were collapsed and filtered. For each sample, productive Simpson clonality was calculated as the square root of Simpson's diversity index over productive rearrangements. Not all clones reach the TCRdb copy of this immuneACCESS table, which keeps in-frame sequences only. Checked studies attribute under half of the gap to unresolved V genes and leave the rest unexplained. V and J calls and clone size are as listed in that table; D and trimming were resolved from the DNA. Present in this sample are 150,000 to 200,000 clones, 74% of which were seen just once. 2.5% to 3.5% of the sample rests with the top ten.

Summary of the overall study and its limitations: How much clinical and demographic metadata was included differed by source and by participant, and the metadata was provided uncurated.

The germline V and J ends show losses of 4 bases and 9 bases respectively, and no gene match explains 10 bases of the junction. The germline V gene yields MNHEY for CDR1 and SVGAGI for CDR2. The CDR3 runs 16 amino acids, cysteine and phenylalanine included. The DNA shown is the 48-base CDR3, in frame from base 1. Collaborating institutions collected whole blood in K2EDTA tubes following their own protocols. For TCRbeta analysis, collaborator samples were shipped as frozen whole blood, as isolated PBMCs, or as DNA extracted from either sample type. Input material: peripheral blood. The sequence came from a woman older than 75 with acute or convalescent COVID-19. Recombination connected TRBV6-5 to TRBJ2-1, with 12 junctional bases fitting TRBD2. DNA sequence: TGTGCCAGCAGTTCCACGCTAGCGGGAGGGCATGGTGAGCAGTTCTTC. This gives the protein CASSSTLAGGHGEQFF.